These T cell receptor beta chains were read from a single sample in a study of T cell changes during pregnancy in multiple sclerosis. The method was immunoSEQ multiplex PCR; TCRdb's version includes in-frame clones alone and lacks a portion of them. The sample includes approximately 41,000 clones, about 95% of them seen just once. The specimen was CD4+ T cells from peripheral blood mononuclear cells, collected in the second trimester of pregnancy. The receptors originated from a female donor with multiple sclerosis, enrolled in a pregnancy study. CDR3s leave out the opening cysteine and the closing phenylalanine or tryptophan. Clone sizes are given selectively: once, few, many, or a class where the clone is expanded.

clone size | J gene | V gene | CDR3 protein
few | TRBJ2-4 | TRBV18 | ASSPPDRLNIQY
- | TRBJ2-1 | TRBV13 | ASSLGGGNEQF
- | TRBJ2-7 | TRBV4-3 | ASSQAGGQSYEQY
- | TRBJ1-4 | TRBV6-1 | ASIGGVTANEKLF
- | TRBJ2-3 | TRBV2 | ASSEGWRGGTDTQY
- | TRBJ2-3 | TRBV7-3 | ASSAKGQLTSGGTDTQY
- | TRBJ1-2 | TRBV5-8 | ASSLTDRVPYGYT
- | TRBJ2-5 | TRBV11-2 | ASSSTGLLQN
- | TRBJ2-3 | TRBV7-3 | ASSPSGSGADTQY
- | TRBJ2-7 | TRBV19 | ASEAGYEQY
once | TRBJ2-4 | TRBV19 | ASSIVSGLTKNIQY
- | TRBJ2-5 | TRBV5-4 | ASSLGGTGQETQY
- | TRBJ1-3 | TRBV5-6 | ASSLGSSGNTIY
once | TRBJ2-7 | TRBV7-9 | ASSLEAQEY
- | TRBJ2-7 | TRBV10-1 | ASSESNRLEQY
once | TRBJ2-3 | TRBV6-1 | ASTPSPGSTDTQY
- | TRBJ2-5 | TRBV2 | ASRGTQGIQETQY
- | TRBJ2-7 | TRBV29-1 | SVRTGGPYEQY
- | TRBJ1-3 | TRBV2 | ASSLQGKRPGNTIY
once | TRBJ2-5 | TRBV4-3 | ASSQDQGGSGATQY
- | TRBJ2-7 | TRBV28 | ASSTRVYEQY
- | TRBJ2-7 | TRBV27 | ASSPLAVSSYEQY
- | TRBJ1-5 | TRBV19 | ASSMLQGFNQPQH
- | TRBJ2-1 | TRBV5-8 | ASSETGSAEQF
once | TRBJ2-2 | TRBV5-1 | ASSLDRGPGELF
- | TRBJ2-7 | TRBV20-1 | SARTAYEQY
- | TRBJ2-1 | TRBV5-1 | ASSSGGARDEQF
- | TRBJ2-1 | TRBV5-8 | ASSLTPNSYNEQF
once | TRBJ2-1 | TRBV7-2 | ASLTFNEQF
- | TRBJ2-1 | TRBV5-1 | ASSLGASGSSYNEQF
once | TRBJ1-4 | TRBV29-1 | SAQGAANEKLF
- | TRBJ1-4 | TRBV7-2 | ASSPGLQNEKLF
- | TRBJ1-1 | TRBV27 | ASRNRGLTEAF
- | TRBJ2-3 | TRBV4-3 | ASSQLAGGPVDTQY
- | TRBJ2-5 | TRBV11-2 | ASSGGPETQY
- | TRBJ1-1 | TRBV7-9 | ASSPRGPGRTEAF
once | TRBJ2-1 | TRBV18 | ASSPGDSLIYNEQF
- | TRBJ1-2 | TRBV5-4 | ASSILSDRGLRGYT
- | TRBJ2-7 | TRBV11-2 | ASSLERTSGYYEQY
- | TRBJ2-7 | TRBV5-1 | ASSLLQGAVEQY
- | TRBJ1-1 | TRBV6-6 | ASAKQGAGTEAF
- | TRBJ2-1 | TRBV5-4 | ASRLGERGGPYNEQF